These 4 T cell receptor beta chains were sequenced from one sample in a study of early T cells in non-severe SARS-CoV-2 infection. TCRdb re-derived calls from the 5' RACE reads in MiXCR, one entry per CDR3 protein. The data hold about 120,000 distinct CDR3 sequences, with around an eighth observed a single time. The sample here was whole blood, taken at baseline. Receptors were obtained from an adult who was a healthcare worker with PCR-confirmed SARS-CoV-2 infection or an uninfected control (not recorded which).

This clonotype was recorded many times. The J gene is TRBJ1-2, the V gene TRBV20-1, with D possibly being TRBD1 (6 bases). CDR3 length equals 10 residues. Trimming removed 8 bases from V and 8 bases from J, with 12 bases in between. CDR1 and CDR2 (germline): DFQATT, SNEGSKA (reference sequence). For the CDR3, the DNA is TGCAGTCCGCAGGGGATCGGCTACACCTTC. This codes for CSPQGIGYTF.

This clonotype showed up many times. This sequence joins TRBV12-3 or TRBV12-4 and TRBJ1-3; D not resolved. Trimming shortened V by 11 bases and J by 8 bases, and 16 bases separated the two germline ends. The CDR3 extends over 12 amino acids. The CDR3 sequence is CALDAFSDTIYF. DNA for the CDR3: TGTGCCCTGGATGCGTTCTCAGACACCATATATTTT.

This clonotype appeared a few times. The chain has TRBV6-2 or TRBV6-3 and TRBJ2-7; no clear D. This CDR3 contains 14 residues. With 2 bases removed from V and 2 bases from J, the gap between germline ends came to 10 bases. From germline, CDR1 is MNHEY and CDR2 SVGEGT. The CDR3 loop is CASSYTGSPYEQYF. The CDR3 nucleotides read TGTGCCAGCAGTTACACGGGCAGTCCCTACGAGCAGTACTTC.

The gene calls are TRBV4-1 and TRBJ2-7; 10 bases align to TRBD1. V shed 0 bases and J 4 bases; nucleotides not matched to a gene: 6. The CDR3 totals 16 residues. Germline V CDR1 and CDR2: MGHRA, YSYEKL. The CDR3 region is CASSQDVTGGKYEQYF. The CDR3 nucleotides read TGCGCCAGCAGCCAAGACGTGACAGGGGGCAAGTACGAGCAGTACTTC.